Included here is one T cell receptor (beta chain) sequence, with context. Its antigen remains unidentified. Vbeta (60) and Jbeta (13) primers were used in the PCR. Authors' methods: The authors later counted about 80 million unique TCR beta chains, some 11 million of them shared. Using immunoSEQ multiplex PCR, the repertoire was profiled, and TCRdb retains in-frame clones only, with some absent. That table supplies the V and J calls and clone size; D and trimming were determined from the DNA. The sample shows around 150,000 clones, 65% to 70% of them seen only once. V shed 2 bases and J shed 3 bases, with 32 bases lying between them. The CDR3 contains 21 residues. Germline V gives CDR1 SGHRS, CDR2 YFSETQ. This sample was taken from a study of cytomegalovirus exposure and HLA in healthy donors. Study outcomes and limitations: Accurate predictions that matched the HLA-A and HLA-B alleles of most subjects were reportedly made from TCR beta sequences. Accounts indicate the classifier identified cytomegalovirus status with strong specificity and sensitivity.

Everyone who donated was a healthy bone marrow donor. This chain uses TRBV5-1 with TRBJ1-2, with no clear D. This clonotype was obtained from a woman aged 18-29 years in good health and CMV-seropositive. Sequenced sample: PBMCs. The CDR3 loop reads CASSLGQTSRINRELHYGYTF. CDR3 in DNA: TGCGCCAGCAGCTTAGGTCAAACCTCCCGGATAAACCGGGAGCTTCACTATGGCTACACCTTC.